The TCR beta chain under discussion was sequenced for a study of T cell responses to AZD1222 COVID-19 vaccine (dated by TCRdb to the early 2020s). Regarding the study in general: Because spike-specific TCR depth and breadth did not differ between the two schedules, AZD1222 recipients who got a second dose at roughly 4 weeks were pooled with those who got a second dose at roughly 12 weeks. A total of about 230 trial participants underwent TCR sequencing, of whom about 210 received two doses of AZD1222 and about 25 received two doses of the MenACWY control vaccine. Enrollment into the trials was organized by age into subgroups of 18-55, 56-69 and 70-plus years, and those subgroups contained approximately 150, 30 and 60 TCR-sequenced participants, respectively. What the work shows at the level of the full study, not this receptor alone: Because no samples from the day 14 peak response were available, repertoires could be characterized only after the peak T cell response. Conclusions about previously exposed vaccinees are limited because only five to seven AZD1222 recipients were SARS-CoV-2 seropositive at baseline. A significant rise in spike-specific TCR breadth and depth was observed after two AZD1222 doses relative to day 0 and relative to MenACWY recipients. Epitopes outside the regions mutated in the B.1.351 and B.1.1.7 variants were reportedly recognized by nearly half of the unique spike-specific TCRs. Most participants were white British and females outnumbered males, and the authors suggested that clonal diversity may have been underestimated. The 56-69-year group was small, and its depth increase did not reach significance, likely because of low power. CD4 TCRs associated with the vaccine covered the entire spike protein, and the dominant responses were in regions 160-218 and 743-854.

V loses 8 bases of germline sequence and J loses 4 bases, and the interval between the two ends is 21 bases. The germline V gene sets CDR1 to MDHEN and CDR2 to SYDVKM. The CDR3, from cysteine to phenylalanine, totals 15 residues. The entry retains the CDR3 DNA only, 45 bases that are in frame from base 1. With regard to this clone: Its antigen target is currently unknown. Per-nucleotide qualities are absent, and no much larger clonotype sits a single base away.

The time point label here, explained by the study, means: baseline before first vaccination. Vaccinee samples were obtained from the UK trials COV001 and COV002, which included a single-blind randomized controlled phase 2/3 trial of AZD1222 (ChAdOx1 nCoV-19) in healthy adults. Trial participant PBMC samples were collected at day 0 and day 28 after the second dose for TCRbeta chain sequencing. The CDR3 regions of human TCRbeta chains were analyzed by immunosequencing. In the source study's methods: Repertoire TCRs were matched against a reference library of SARS-CoV-2-specific TCRs generated with the MIRA antigen-specificity platform. Breadth meant the fraction of unique TCRs that were SARS-CoV-2-associated, whereas depth meant the fraction of total T cells that were SARS-CoV-2-associated. Each spike-specific TCR was assigned to its reactive spike region and to a CD4 or CD8 class using the MIRA data. Log10-transformed breadth and depth values were compared by one-way ANOVA with Sidak's multiple comparisons tests. The immuneACCESS repertoire file appears here via TCRdb, limited to in-frame rearrangements. These files lack a portion of the clones; in checked studies, under half of the deficit traces to unresolved V genes, and the cause of the others is not known. That table is the source of V, J and clone size, and D and trimming were worked out from the DNA. This sample comprises 100,000 to 150,000 clones, 89% of them detected only once. Jointly, the top ten make up roughly 1.6% of the sample.

Recombination linked TRBV28 to TRBJ2-7; the D gene is possibly TRBD2, with 8 bases matching. Specimen: peripheral blood, collected on day 0 of AZD1222 vaccination. This clonotype originated in an adult in good health. The CDR3 in this case is CASPPGRGRPYEQYF. The sequenced DNA: TGTGCCAGCCCCCCCGGGAGGGGGCGTCCTTACGAGCAGTACTTC.